A single sample gave rise to the 32 T cell receptor beta chains below, sequenced in a study of blood T cell repertoires in COVID-19. The data were produced by immunoSEQ multiplex PCR, yet TCRdb's version contains in-frame clones alone and is incomplete. The profile shows about 250,000 clones, about 85% of them singletons. Sequencing used peripheral blood. These receptors were obtained from a young man with active or convalescent COVID-19.

The CDR3 spells CASSPGGATEAFF. The CDR3 coding sequence is TGTGCCAGCAGCCCCGGTGGGGCCACTGAAGCTTTCTTT. The chain links TRBV6-5 to TRBJ1-1, with a possible D match to TRBD1 (5 bases). This CDR3 contains 13 residues. Germline CDR1 is MNHEY and CDR2 is SVGAGI. V dropped 6 bases and J dropped 4 bases, with 12 bases sitting between them.

The rearrangement links TRBV5-1 to TRBJ2-7; TRBD2 agrees at 9 bases. This CDR3 is built from 14 residues. J was trimmed by 5 bases and V by 2 bases; bases with no gene match: 5. Germline CDR1 and CDR2: SGHRS and YFSETQ. The CDR3 spells CASSFGQRGDEQYF. The CDR3 bases are TGCGCCAGCAGCTTTGGCCAGCGGGGGGACGAGCAGTACTTC.

The rearrangement uses TRBV6-5 and TRBJ1-2, with D possibly TRBD1 on 6 matching bases. CDR1 is MNHEY, CDR2 SVGAGI, per germline. V lost 2 bases to trimming and J lost 2 bases, with 15 bases between them. CDR3 size: 16 residues. CDR3 bases: TGTGCCAGCAGTTACACGCCAGCCACAGGGAACTATGGCTACACCTTC. This translates into CASSYTPATGNYGYTF.

This rearrangement joins TRBV9 to TRBJ2-3; TRBD2 matches 8 bases. This CDR3 has 16 residues. CDR1 and CDR2 from the germline V gene are SGDLS and YYNGEE. Losses at the gene ends were 0 bases for V and 6 bases for J; bases not matched to a gene: 9. The CDR3 bases are TGTGCCAGCAGCGTAGTATCCGGGACTAGGTACGATACGCAGTATTTT. Its translation is CASSVVSGTRYDTQYF.

The chain couples TRBV6-5 to TRBJ1-3; the D is unclear. CDR1 and CDR2 from the germline V gene are MNHEY and SVGAGI. CDR3 length: 16 amino acids. Trimming took off 4 bases at V and 0 bases at J, with 13 bases between the two ends. The CDR3 sequence: CASSLGRISSGNTIYF. The CDR3 coding sequence is TGTGCCAGCAGTTTGGGCAGAATAAGCTCTGGAAACACCATATATTTT.

The chain combines TRBV6-6 with TRBJ2-2, with 9 bases identical to TRBD2. Germline assignment: CDR1 MNHNY and CDR2 SVGAGI (reference sequence). This CDR3 is built from 16 residues. V shed 6 bases, J shed 6 bases, and the junction held 11 bases outside the gene matches. In DNA form, the CDR3 reads TGTGCCAGCAGCACCACCGGAGCGGGGGGCCCCGGGGAGCTGTTTTTT. Amino acid sequence: CASSTTGAGGPGELFF.

V is TRBV11-1 and J is TRBJ2-7; 8 bases match TRBD2. CDR3 length equals 14 residues. V lost 5 bases to trimming and J lost 5 bases; unmatched junction nucleotides: 8. Germline V gives CDR1 SGHAT, CDR2 FQDESV (reference sequence). The CDR3 DNA reads TGTGCCAGCAGCGCCGGCGGGGGGTCGAACGAGCAGTACTTC. Its translation is CASSAGGGSNEQYF. Full variable domain (rest looked up from reference TRBV11-1 and TRBJ2-7): EAEVAQSPRYKITEKSQAVAFWCDPISGHATLYWYRQILGQGPELLVQFQDESVVDDSQLPKDRFSAERLKGVDSTLKIQPAELGDSAMYLCASSAGGGSNEQYFGPGTRLTVT.

This clone was counted a single time. The CDR3 here is CASSRFGAMNTEAFF. The DNA of the CDR3 is TGTGCCAGCAGCCGATTTGGAGCGATGAACACTGAAGCTTTCTTT. The V and J genes are TRBV5-5 and TRBJ1-1, with no clear D. Trimming removed 4 bases from V and 0 bases from J, with 13 bases in between. The CDR3 loop spans 15 amino acids. Germline loops: CDR1 SGHKS, CDR2 YYEKEE (reference sequence).

This clone was counted a few times. The genes are TRBV6-5 and TRBJ1-3, with 9 positions matching TRBD1. V shed 2 bases, J shed 4 bases, and the junction held 3 bases outside the gene matches. This CDR3 has 15 amino acids. Germline V CDR1 and CDR2: MNHEY, SVGAGI. This CDR3 is CASSYDRGRGNTIYF. In nucleotides, the CDR3 is TGTGCCAGCAGTTACGACAGGGGGAGAGGAAACACCATATATTTT.

V usage is TRBV28 and J usage is TRBJ2-5; the match to TRBD2 covers 11 bases. Germline CDR1 and CDR2: MDHEN and SYDVKM. CDR3 length: 19 residues. Trimming at V came to 2 bases and at J to 1 base, leaving 12 bases not matched to a gene. CDR3 nucleotides: TGTGCCAGCAGTTTAGGAATACTAGCGGGAGTCCGGGGCCAAGAGACCCAGTACTTC. This codes for CASSLGILAGVRGQETQYF. Drawing the rest from reference TRBV28 and TRBJ2-5, the complete variable domain is DVKVTQSSRYLVKRTGEKVFLECVQDMDHENMFWYRQDPGLGLRLIYFSYDVKMKEKGDIPEGYSVSREKKERFSLILESASTNQTSMYLCASSLGILAGVRGQETQYFGPGTRLLVL.

The chain employs TRBV5-4 and TRBJ2-2; 9 bases map to TRBD2. The J segment lost 2 bases and the V segment lost 5 bases, leaving 7 bases of the junction unmatched. Germline CDR1 SGHNT, CDR2 YYREEE (reference sequence). The CDR3 runs to 16 residues. CDR3 residues: CASRISGSVNTGELFF. CDR3 DNA: TGTGCCAGCAGGATTAGCGGGAGTGTTAACACCGGGGAGCTGTTTTTT.

The V and J genes are TRBV18 and TRBJ1-6; 8 nucleotides match TRBD1. Germline V gene lookup returns CDR1 KGHSH and CDR2 LQKENI. The length of the CDR3 is 16 residues. The J segment lost 6 bases and the V segment lost 4 bases, leaving 8 bases of the junction unmatched. CDR3 sequence reads: CASSQYSGGLNSPLHF. CDR3 coding DNA: TGTGCCAGCTCACAGTACTCAGGGGGCCTTAATTCACCCCTCCACTTT.

The rearrangement joins TRBV9 to TRBJ2-5; possibly TRBD2 for D (6 bases). The CDR3 covers 14 residues. CDR1 SGDLS and CDR2 YYNGEE come from the germline V gene. The V and J ends lost 2 bases and 5 bases respectively, with 13 bases between them. The CDR3 sequence is CASSVGDFWETQYF. DNA for the CDR3: TGTGCCAGCAGCGTCGGGGACTTTTGGGAGACCCAGTACTTC. The full variable domain, rest sourced from reference TRBV9 and TRBJ2-5, is DSGVTQTPKHLITATGQRVTLRCSPRSGDLSVYWYQQSLDQGLQFLIQYYNGEERAKGNILERFSAQQFPDLHSELNLSSLELGDSALYFCASSVGDFWETQYFGPGTRLLVL.

This sequence joins TRBV7-2 and TRBJ2-3; D gene uncertain. V lost 0 bases and J 0 bases, leaving 10 bases between the germline ends. CDR3 length: 16 residues. The germline V gene encodes CDR1 SGHTA and CDR2 FQGNSA. The CDR3 nucleotides read TGTGCCAGCAGCTTAGCCACATCAATAAGCACAGATACGCAGTATTTT. Translating it yields CASSLATSISTDTQYF.

CDR3 sequence reads: CASSLAPTSGVTDTQYF. The CDR3 nucleotides read TGCGCCAGCAGCTTGGCCCCGACTAGCGGAGTCACAGATACGCAGTATTTT. The V call is TRBV5-1, the J call TRBJ2-3; 9 bases are shared with TRBD2. Looked up from germline, CDR1 is SGHRS and CDR2 is YFSETQ. The CDR3 loop spans 17 amino acids. V shed 0 bases, J shed 2 bases, and the junction held 7 bases outside the gene matches.

The chain combines TRBV20-1 with TRBJ2-7, with 13 bases that match TRBD2. This CDR3 spans 15 amino acids. J was trimmed by 7 bases and V by 3 bases; bases with no gene match: 9. Per the germline V gene, CDR1 is DFQATT and CDR2 is SNEGSKA (reference sequence). CDR3 nucleotides: TGCAGTGCTAGTGGACTAGCGGGAGTGGCACGGGAGCAGTACTTC. It specifies CSASGLAGVAREQYF.

The chain employs TRBV9 and TRBJ2-1; D uncertain. The CDR3 has 15 residues. CDR1 is SGDLS, CDR2 YYNGEE, per germline. V lost 6 bases, J lost 0 bases, and 13 bases lay in between. The CDR3 reads CASNPSGGSYNEQFF. The DNA for the CDR3 is TGTGCCAGCAACCCCTCGGGTGGCTCCTACAATGAGCAGTTCTTC.

The chain recombines TRBV29-1 with TRBJ2-7; the D gene is possibly TRBD2 (5 bases). Between the trimmed V and J ends, which lost 6 bases and 0 bases, there was a span of 9 bases. The CDR3 runs to 12 residues. CDR1 is SQVTM, CDR2 ANQGSEA, per germline. CDR3 sequence reads: CSVALVSYEQYF. The CDR3 coding sequence is TGCAGCGTAGCACTAGTCTCCTACGAGCAGTACTTC.

The CDR3 loop is CASFGGSYNEQFF. CDR3 DNA: TGTGCCAGCTTTGGGGGCAGCTACAATGAGCAGTTCTTC. This chain joins TRBV5-6 and TRBJ2-1, with a tentative D call TRBD1 (6 bases). There are 13 residues in the CDR3. Germline assignment: CDR1 SGHDT and CDR2 YYEEEE. V shed 7 bases and J shed 3 bases, with 11 bases lying between them.

V usage is TRBV11-2 and J usage is TRBJ1-4, with D uncertain. The CDR3 totals 14 residues. Between the trimmed V and J ends, which lost 2 bases and 5 bases, there was a span of 9 bases. CDR1 and CDR2 from the germline V gene are SGHAT and FQNNGV. The CDR3 DNA sequence: TGTGCCAGCAGCTTATGGGCAGGAAATGAAAAACTGTTTTTT. This encodes CASSLWAGNEKLFF.

The chain recombines TRBV6-2 or TRBV6-3 with TRBJ2-5, with D perhaps TRBD2 (5 bases). Trimming took off 5 bases at V and 2 bases at J, with 21 bases between the two ends. The CDR3 runs to 17 residues. Germline loops: CDR1 MNHEY, CDR2 SVGEGT. CDR3: CASSRPLILGGQETQYF. Here the CDR3 DNA reads TGTGCCAGCAGTAGACCCTTAATACTAGGAGGTCAAGAGACCCAGTACTTC.

This chain joins TRBV7-9 and TRBJ1-4; a weak D match, TRBD1 (6 bases). This CDR3 comprises 16 residues. V shed 5 bases and J shed 3 bases, with 16 bases lying between them. Germline values: CDR1 SEHNR, CDR2 FQNEAQ (reference sequence). In DNA form, the CDR3 reads TGTGCCAGCAGCGGGGGTTCAGGGGTGGCTAATGAAAAACTGTTTTTT. It specifies CASSGGSGVANEKLFF.

The chain carries TRBV28 and TRBJ2-6, with TRBD1 identical over 10 bases. The CDR3 sequence is 17 residues long. Trimming took 7 bases from V and 0 from J; bases not matched to a gene: 6. Germline lookup yields CDR1 MDHEN and CDR2 SYDVKM. The CDR3, as DNA: TGTGCCAGCAACGTCCGGGACAGGGGCTCTGGGGCCAACGTCCTGACTTTC. It translates to CASNVRDRGSGANVLTF.

The chain uses TRBV20-1 and TRBJ1-1; possibly TRBD1 for D (5 bases). Trimming left V 3 bases short and J 1 base short, with 6 bases between. Germline V lookup: CDR1 DFQATT, CDR2 SNEGSKA (reference sequence). The CDR3 runs 12 residues. DNA for the CDR3: TGCAGTGCTAGTACAGGGAACACTGAAGCTTTCTTT. It codes for CSASTGNTEAFF.

The J gene is TRBJ1-3, the V gene TRBV5-1, with 7 bases identical to TRBD1. This CDR3 has 15 residues. V lost 2 bases, J lost 2 bases, and 4 bases stayed unmatched. Germline CDR1 and CDR2: SGHRS and YFSETQ. CDR3 DNA: TGCGCCAGCAGCTTTATGACAGGGACTGGAAACACCATATATTTT. Translating gives CASSFMTGTGNTIYF.

V gene TRBV20-1 combines with J gene TRBJ1-2, with D hard to call. The germline gives CDR1 DFQATT, CDR2 SNEGSKA (reference sequence). The CDR3 contains 10 residues. V lost 2 bases, J lost 12 bases, and 10 bases lay in between. The DNA of the CDR3 is TGCAGTGCTAGATACTACGTAGACACCTTC. This encodes CSARYYVDTF.

The genes are TRBV24-1 and TRBJ1-5, with TRBD1 matching 9 bases. V shed 3 bases, J shed 3 bases, and the junction held 5 bases outside the gene matches. The CDR3 is 16 residues long. Germline V gene lookup returns CDR1 KGHDR and CDR2 SFDVKD. CDR3 bases: TGTGCCACCAGTGATCCCGGGACAGGGAACAATCAGCCCCAGCATTTT. The encoded protein is CATSDPGTGNNQPQHF.

V is TRBV30 and J is TRBJ1-2; 7 nucleotides align to TRBD1. Germline V gives CDR1 GTSNPN, CDR2 SVGIG (reference sequence). The CDR3 covers 14 residues. V lost 4 bases to trimming and J lost 3 bases; unmatched junction nucleotides: 8. The CDR3 nucleotides read TGTGCCTGGATTAACAGACAGGGAGACTATGGCTACACCTTC. Protein: CAWINRQGDYGYTF.

The V call is TRBV5-1, the J call TRBJ1-4, with 9 nucleotides matching TRBD1. V shed 4 bases and J 6 bases; nucleotides not matched to a gene: 16. Germline CDR1 SGHRS, CDR2 YFSETQ. The CDR3 totals 18 residues. The CDR3 nucleotides read TGCGCCAGCAGCCCATGGACAGGGGACCGGGTTAGGTATGAAAAACTGTTTTTT. Amino acid sequence: CASSPWTGDRVRYEKLFF.

The chain employs TRBV19 and TRBJ2-5, with TRBD1 matching 10 bases. Germline CDR1 is LNHDA and CDR2 is SQIVND (reference sequence). CDR3 length: 14 amino acids. Trimming took 7 bases from V and 3 from J; bases not matched to a gene: 5. The DNA of the CDR3 is TGTGCCAGTAACCGTGGGACAGGGGAAGAGACCCAGTACTTC. Translation: CASNRGTGEETQYF.

V gene TRBV21-1 combines with J gene TRBJ1-3; TRBD1, as called in the table, went unchecked against the DNA. TRBV21-1 is labeled a pseudogene. The CDR3 totals 19 residues. DNA for the CDR3: TGTGCCAGCAGCATTGGTCAAGGACAGGGGTCTCCCTCTGGAAACACCATATATTTT. Its protein is CASSIGQGQGSPSGNTIYF.

CDR3 residues: CASSTVIGTSSYNEQFF. As DNA, the CDR3 is TGTGCCAGTAGTACAGTCATAGGGACTAGCTCCTACAATGAGCAGTTCTTC. This chain links TRBV19 with TRBJ2-1, with 8 nucleotides matching TRBD2. From germline, CDR1 is LNHDA and CDR2 SQIVND (reference sequence). This CDR3 has 17 amino acids. Trimming took 4 bases from V and 0 from J; bases not matched to a gene: 8.